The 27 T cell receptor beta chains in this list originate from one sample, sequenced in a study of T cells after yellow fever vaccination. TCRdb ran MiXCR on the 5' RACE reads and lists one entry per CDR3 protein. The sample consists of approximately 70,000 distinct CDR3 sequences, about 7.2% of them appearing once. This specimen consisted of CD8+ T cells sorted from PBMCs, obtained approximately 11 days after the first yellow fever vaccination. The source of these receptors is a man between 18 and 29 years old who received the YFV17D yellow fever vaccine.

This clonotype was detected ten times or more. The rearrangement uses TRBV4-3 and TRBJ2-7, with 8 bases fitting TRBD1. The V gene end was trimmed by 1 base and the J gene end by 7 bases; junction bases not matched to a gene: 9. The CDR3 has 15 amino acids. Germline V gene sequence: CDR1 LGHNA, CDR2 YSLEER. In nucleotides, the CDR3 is TGCGCCAGCAGCCAAGGTGCCGGACAGGGTCGTGAGCAGTACTTC. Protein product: CASSQGAGQGREQYF.

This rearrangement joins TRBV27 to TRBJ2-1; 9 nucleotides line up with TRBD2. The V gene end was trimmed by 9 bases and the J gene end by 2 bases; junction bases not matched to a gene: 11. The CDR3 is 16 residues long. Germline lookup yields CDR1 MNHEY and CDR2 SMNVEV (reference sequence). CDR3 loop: CASGSAGGRTYNEQFF. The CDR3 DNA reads TGTGCCAGTGGATCAGCGGGGGGCCGAACCTACAATGAGCAGTTCTTC.

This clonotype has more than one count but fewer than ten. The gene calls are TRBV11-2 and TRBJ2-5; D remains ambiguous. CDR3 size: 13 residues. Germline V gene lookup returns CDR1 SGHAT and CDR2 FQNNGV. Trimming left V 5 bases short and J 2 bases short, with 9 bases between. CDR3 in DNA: TGTGCCAGCAGCGGGTCAGTGCAAGAGACCCAGTACTTC. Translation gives CASSGSVQETQYF.

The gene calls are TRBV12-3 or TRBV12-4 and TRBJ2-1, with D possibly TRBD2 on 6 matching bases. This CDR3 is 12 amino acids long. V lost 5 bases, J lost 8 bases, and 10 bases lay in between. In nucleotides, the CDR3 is TGTGCCAGCAGTCCGACTAGTTATGAGCAGTTCTTC. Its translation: CASSPTSYEQFF.

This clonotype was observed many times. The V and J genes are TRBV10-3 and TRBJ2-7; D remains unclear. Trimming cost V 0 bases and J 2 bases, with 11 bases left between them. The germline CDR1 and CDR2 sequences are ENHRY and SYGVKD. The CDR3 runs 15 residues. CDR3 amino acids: CAISESRTTPYEQYF. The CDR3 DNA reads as TGTGCCATCAGTGAGTCGAGAACAACCCCCTACGAGCAGTACTTC.

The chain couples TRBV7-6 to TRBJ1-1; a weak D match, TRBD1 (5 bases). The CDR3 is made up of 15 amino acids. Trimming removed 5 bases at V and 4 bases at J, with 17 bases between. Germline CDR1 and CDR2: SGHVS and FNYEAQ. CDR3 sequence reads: CASSLSPGGGTEAFF. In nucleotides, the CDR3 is TGTGCCAGCAGCCTATCGCCCGGGGGTGGCACTGAAGCTTTCTTT.

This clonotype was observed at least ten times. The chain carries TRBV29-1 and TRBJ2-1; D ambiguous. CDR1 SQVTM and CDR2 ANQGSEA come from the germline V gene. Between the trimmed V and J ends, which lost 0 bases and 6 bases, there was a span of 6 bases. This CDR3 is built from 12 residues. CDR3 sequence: CSVEETANEQFF. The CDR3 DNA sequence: TGCAGCGTTGAAGAAACAGCCAATGAGCAGTTCTTC.

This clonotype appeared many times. The CDR3 DNA reads TGTGCCAGCAGCCTGGGTAAACAGCCCCAGCATTTT. Translating it yields CASSLGKQPQHF. J is TRBJ1-5 and V is TRBV5-8, with D uncertain. This CDR3 has 12 residues. Germline CDR1 and CDR2: SGHTS and YDEGEE. Trimming removed 4 bases from V and 7 bases from J, with 9 bases in between.

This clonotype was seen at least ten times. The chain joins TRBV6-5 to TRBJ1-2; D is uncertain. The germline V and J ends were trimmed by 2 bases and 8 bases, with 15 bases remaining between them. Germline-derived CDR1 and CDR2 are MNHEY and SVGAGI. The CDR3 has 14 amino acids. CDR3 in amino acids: CASSYAGRAGGYTF. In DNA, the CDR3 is TGTGCCAGCAGTTACGCCGGACGGGCCGGGGGCTACACCTTC.

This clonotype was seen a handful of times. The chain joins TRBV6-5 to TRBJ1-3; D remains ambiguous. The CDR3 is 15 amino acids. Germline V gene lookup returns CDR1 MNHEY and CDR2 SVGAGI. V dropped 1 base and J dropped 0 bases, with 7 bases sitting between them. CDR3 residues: CASSYYGSSGNTIYF. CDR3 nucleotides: TGTGCCAGCAGTTACTACGGGAGCTCTGGAAACACCATATATTTT.

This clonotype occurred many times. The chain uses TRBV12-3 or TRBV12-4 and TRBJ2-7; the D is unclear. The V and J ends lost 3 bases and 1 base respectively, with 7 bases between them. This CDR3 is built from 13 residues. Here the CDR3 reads CASSFEHSYEQYF. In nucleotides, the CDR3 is TGTGCCAGCAGTTTTGAACATTCCTACGAGCAGTACTTC.

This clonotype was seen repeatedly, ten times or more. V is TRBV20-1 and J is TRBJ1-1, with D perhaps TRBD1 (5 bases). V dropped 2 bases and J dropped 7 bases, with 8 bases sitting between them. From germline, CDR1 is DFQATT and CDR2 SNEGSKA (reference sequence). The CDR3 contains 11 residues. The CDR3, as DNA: TGCAGTGCTAGATACAGGATTGAAGCTTTCTTT. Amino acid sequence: CSARYRIEAFF.

The CDR3 is CSARVLAGGYEQYV. The CDR3 bases are TGCAGTGCTAGGGTGCTAGCGGGGGGGTACGAGCAGTACGTC. The gene calls are TRBV20-1 and TRBJ2-7; 12 nucleotides agree with TRBD2. V trimming: 3 bases; J trimming: 4 bases; junction bases outside the gene matches: 4. Germline-derived CDR1 and CDR2 are DFQATT and SNEGSKA (reference sequence). The CDR3 is 14 residues long.

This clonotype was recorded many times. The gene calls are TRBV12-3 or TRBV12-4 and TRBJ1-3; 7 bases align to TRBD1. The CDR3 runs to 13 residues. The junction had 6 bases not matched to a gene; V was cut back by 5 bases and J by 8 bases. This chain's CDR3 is CASSPTGRDTIYF. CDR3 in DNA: TGTGCCAGCAGTCCGACAGGGAGGGACACCATATATTTT.

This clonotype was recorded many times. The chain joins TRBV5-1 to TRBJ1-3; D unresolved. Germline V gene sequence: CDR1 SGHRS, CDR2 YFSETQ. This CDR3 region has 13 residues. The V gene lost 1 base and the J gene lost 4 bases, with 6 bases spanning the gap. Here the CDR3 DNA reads TGCGCCAGCAGCTTGACCCGGGGAAACACCATATATTTT. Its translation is CASSLTRGNTIYF.

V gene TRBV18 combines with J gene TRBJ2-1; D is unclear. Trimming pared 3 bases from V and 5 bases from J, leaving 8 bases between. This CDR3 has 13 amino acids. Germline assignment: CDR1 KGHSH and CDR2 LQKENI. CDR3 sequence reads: CASSPPSDNEQFF. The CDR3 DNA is TGTGCCAGCTCACCTCCTTCCGACAATGAGCAGTTCTTC.

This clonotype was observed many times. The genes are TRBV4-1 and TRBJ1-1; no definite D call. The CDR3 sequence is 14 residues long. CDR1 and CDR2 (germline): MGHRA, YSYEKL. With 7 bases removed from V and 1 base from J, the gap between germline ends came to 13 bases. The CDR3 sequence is CASKTEGRNTEAFF. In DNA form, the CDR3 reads TGCGCCAGCAAAACGGAGGGCCGGAACACTGAAGCTTTCTTT.

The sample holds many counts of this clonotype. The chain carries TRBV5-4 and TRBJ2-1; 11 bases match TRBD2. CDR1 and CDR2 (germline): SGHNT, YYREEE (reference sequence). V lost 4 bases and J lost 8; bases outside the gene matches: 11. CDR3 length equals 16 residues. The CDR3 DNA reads TGTGCCAGCAGCCCTATATTAGCGGGGGGGCAGGATGAGCAGTTCTTC. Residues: CASSPILAGGQDEQFF.

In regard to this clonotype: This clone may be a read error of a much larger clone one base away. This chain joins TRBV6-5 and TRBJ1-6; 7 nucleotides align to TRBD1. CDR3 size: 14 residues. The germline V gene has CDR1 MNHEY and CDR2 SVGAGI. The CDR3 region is CASSHTGENSPLYF. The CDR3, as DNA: TGTGCCAGCAGTCACACAGGGGAGAATTCACCCCTCTACTTT.

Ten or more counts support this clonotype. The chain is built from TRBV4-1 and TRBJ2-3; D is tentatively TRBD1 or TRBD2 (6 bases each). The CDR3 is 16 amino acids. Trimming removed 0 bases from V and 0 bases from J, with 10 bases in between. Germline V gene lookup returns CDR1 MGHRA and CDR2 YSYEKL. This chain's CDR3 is CASSQEGGPSTDTQYF. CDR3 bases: TGCGCCAGCAGCCAAGAGGGGGGCCCTAGCACAGATACGCAGTATTTT.

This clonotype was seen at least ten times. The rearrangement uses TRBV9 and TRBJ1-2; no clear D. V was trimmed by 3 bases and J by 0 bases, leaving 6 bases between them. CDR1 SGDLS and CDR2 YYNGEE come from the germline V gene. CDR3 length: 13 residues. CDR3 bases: TGTGCCAGCAGCGAAGGAGCTAACTATGGCTACACCTTC. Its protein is CASSEGANYGYTF.

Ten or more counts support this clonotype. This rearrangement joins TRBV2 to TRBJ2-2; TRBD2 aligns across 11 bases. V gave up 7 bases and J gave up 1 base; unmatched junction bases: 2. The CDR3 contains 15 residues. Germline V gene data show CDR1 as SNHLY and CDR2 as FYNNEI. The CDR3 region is CASTTSGGNTGELFF. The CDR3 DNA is TGTGCCAGCACCACTAGCGGGGGGAACACCGGGGAGCTGTTTTTT.

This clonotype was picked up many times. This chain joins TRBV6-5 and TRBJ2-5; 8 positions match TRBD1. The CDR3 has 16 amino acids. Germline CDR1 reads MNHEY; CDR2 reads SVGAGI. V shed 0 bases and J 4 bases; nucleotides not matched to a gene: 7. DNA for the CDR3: TGTGCCAGCAGTTACTCTTGGCAGGGGGCTCGAGAGACCCAGTACTTC. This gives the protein CASSYSWQGARETQYF.

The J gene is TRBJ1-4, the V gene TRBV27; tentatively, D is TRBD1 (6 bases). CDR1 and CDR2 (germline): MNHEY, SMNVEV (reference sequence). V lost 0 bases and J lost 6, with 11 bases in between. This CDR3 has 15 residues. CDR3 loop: CASSLSAGGYEKLFF. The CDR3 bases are TGTGCCAGCAGTTTATCAGCGGGGGGCTATGAAAAACTGTTTTTT.

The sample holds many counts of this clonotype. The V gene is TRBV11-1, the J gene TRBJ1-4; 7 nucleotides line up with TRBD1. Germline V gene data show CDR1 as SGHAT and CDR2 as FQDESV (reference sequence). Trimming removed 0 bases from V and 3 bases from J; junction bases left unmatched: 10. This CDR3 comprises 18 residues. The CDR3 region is CASSLAPGLQGANEKLFF. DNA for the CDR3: TGTGCCAGCAGCTTAGCGCCGGGGCTGCAGGGGGCTAATGAAAAACTGTTTTTT.

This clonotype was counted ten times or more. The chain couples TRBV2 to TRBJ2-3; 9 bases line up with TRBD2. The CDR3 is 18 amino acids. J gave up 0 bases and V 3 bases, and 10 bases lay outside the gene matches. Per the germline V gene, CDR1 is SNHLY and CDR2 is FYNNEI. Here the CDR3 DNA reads TGTGCCAGCAGTGACGCACTAGCGGGTAGAACTAGCACAGATACGCAGTATTTT. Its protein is CASSDALAGRTSTDTQYF. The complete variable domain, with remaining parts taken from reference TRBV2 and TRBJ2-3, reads EPEVTQTPSHQVTQMGQEVILRCVPISNHLYFYWYRQILGQKVEFLVSFYNNEISEKSEIFDDQFSVERPDGSNFTLKIRSTKLEDSAMYFCASSDALAGRTSTDTQYFGPGTRLTVL.

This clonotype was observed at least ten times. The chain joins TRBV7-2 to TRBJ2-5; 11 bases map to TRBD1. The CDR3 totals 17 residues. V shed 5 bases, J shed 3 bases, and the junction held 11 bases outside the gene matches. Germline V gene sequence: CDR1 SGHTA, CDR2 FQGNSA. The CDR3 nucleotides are TGTGCCAGCAGCCGCAACGTGAGGGACAGGGGGAAAGAGACCCAGTACTTC. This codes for CASSRNVRDRGKETQYF.